This T cell receptor beta chain was obtained from a study of cytomegalovirus exposure and HLA in healthy donors. Across the whole study: The early release's HLA-typed donors yielded tens of millions of unique TCRs. General study points: TCR beta chains numbering 164 were designated cytomegalovirus-associated. Among the CMV-associated chains, three were confirmed in vitro as specific for CMV antigens.

A few counts support this clone. What it recognizes is unknown. The V gene's germline CDR1 is SGHTA and CDR2 FQGTGA. The CDR3 consists of 14 residues. Trimming left V 4 bases short and J 9 bases short, with 18 bases between. Both 60 Vbeta primers and 13 Jbeta primers went into the PCR. Original analysis: As a later analysis found, there were roughly 80 million unique TCR beta chains, of which roughly 11 million were shared. Measured with immunoSEQ multiplex PCR; TCRdb has only the in-frame clones, and not every one. That table furnishes V, J and clone size, whereas the DNA furnished D and trimming. The sample yields 150,000 to 200,000 clones, less than 90% seen once.

This TCR was recovered from a man in his fifties or sixties in good health and CMV-seropositive. The gene calls are TRBV7-3 and TRBJ2-5; D possibly corresponds to TRBD1 (6 bases). Sequencing used PBMCs. CDR3 coding DNA: TGTGCCAGCAGCTCACAACAGGGAATGGAGCCCCAGTACTTC. Protein sequence: CASSSQQGMEPQYF.